This T cell receptor beta chain was obtained from a study of shared clonotypes between healthy human individuals. This CDR3 spans 15 amino acids. V shed 6 bases and J shed 2 bases, with 16 bases lying between them. Germline CDR1 is SEHNR and CDR2 is FQNEAQ (reference sequence). Profiled with immunoSEQ multiplex PCR; TCRdb holds only in-frame clones, not every one. This table has 2 million to 2.5 million clones, around 95% appearing once. This chain uses TRBV7-9 with TRBJ2-5, with D perhaps matching TRBD1 (6 bases). Sequencing was performed on naive CD4+ T cells sorted from blood. Indicated subset: CD45RA+ positively selected. The source is a man aged 18 to 30 in good health. CDR3 loop: CASSFPGQPQETQYF. As DNA, the CDR3 is TGTGCCAGCAGTTTTCCCGGACAGCCGCAAGAGACCCAGTACTTC.